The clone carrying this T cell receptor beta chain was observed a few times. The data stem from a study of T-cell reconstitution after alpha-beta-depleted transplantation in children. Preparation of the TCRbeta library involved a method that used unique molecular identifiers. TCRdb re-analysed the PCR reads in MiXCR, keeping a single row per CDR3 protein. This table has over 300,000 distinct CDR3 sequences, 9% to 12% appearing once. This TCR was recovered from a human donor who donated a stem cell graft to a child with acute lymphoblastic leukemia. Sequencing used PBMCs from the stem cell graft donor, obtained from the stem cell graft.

CDR3 DNA sequence: TGCAGCGTCTCGACAGGGCGGGACACTGAAGCTTTCTTT. It is translated as CSVSTGRDTEAFF. The V gene is TRBV29-1, the J gene TRBJ1-1, with 7 positions matching TRBD1. J was trimmed by 3 bases and V by 6 bases; bases with no gene match: 7. Germline V gives CDR1 SQVTM, CDR2 ANQGSEA. The CDR3 has 13 residues.